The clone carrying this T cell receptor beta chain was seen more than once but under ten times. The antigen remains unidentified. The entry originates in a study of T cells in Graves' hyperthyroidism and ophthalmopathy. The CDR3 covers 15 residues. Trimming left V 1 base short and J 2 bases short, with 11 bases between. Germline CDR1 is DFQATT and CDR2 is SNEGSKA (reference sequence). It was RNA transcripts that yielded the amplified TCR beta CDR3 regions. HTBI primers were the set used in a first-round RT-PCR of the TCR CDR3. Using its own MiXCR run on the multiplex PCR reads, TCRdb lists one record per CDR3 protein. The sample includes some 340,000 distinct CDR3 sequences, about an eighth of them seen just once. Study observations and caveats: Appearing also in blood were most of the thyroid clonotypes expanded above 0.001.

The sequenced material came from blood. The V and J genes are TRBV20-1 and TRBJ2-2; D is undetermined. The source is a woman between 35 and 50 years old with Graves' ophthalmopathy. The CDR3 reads CSARVRTINTGELFF. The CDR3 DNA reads TGCAGTGCTAGAGTTCGGACGATTAACACCGGGGAGCTGTTTTTT.